This passage covers 19 T cell receptor beta chains from one sample sequenced in a study of response to subunit inactivated influenza vaccine. From the RT-PCR reads, TCRdb called clonotypes with MiXCR, one entry per CDR3 protein. The sample shows 710,000 or so distinct CDR3 sequences, less than 20% of them seen only once. The specimen was PBMCs from blood, collected 11 to 12 days after vaccination. The source is a man aged 50-60 years who received an inactivated influenza vaccine.

This clonotype was counted a few times. V gene TRBV29-1 combines with J gene TRBJ2-2, with D unclear. Germline values: CDR1 SQVTM, CDR2 ANQGSEA. This CDR3 has 13 residues. The V gene lost 3 bases and the J gene lost 1 base, with 6 bases spanning the gap. For the CDR3, the DNA is TGCAGCGTTGATGAAGTGAACACCGGGGAGCTGTTTTTT. Protein sequence: CSVDEVNTGELFF.

This clonotype came up a few times. This chain links TRBV6-2 or TRBV6-3 with TRBJ2-1; 9 positions match TRBD2. After removal of 3 bases from V and 5 bases from J, the junction contained 5 bases not matched to a gene. Germline-derived CDR1 and CDR2 are MNHEY and SVGEGT. The CDR3 totals 15 residues. CDR3 nucleotide sequence: TGTGCCAGCAGTTATACAACTAGCGGGCACAATGAGCAGTTCTTC. Translating it yields CASSYTTSGHNEQFF.

The CDR3 spells CASSQLLGRYNEQFF. In DNA, the CDR3 is TGTGCCAGCAGCCAACTCCTCGGCAGGTACAATGAGCAGTTCTTC. V gene TRBV3-1 combines with J gene TRBJ2-1; D is unresolved. CDR1 and CDR2 from the germline V gene are LGHDT and YNNKEL (reference sequence). This CDR3 comprises 15 residues. Deletions cut 2 bases from V and 4 bases from J, with 12 bases between.

This clonotype appeared a few times. V is TRBV28 and J is TRBJ2-7, with 7 positions matching TRBD1. Per germline, CDR1 MDHEN and CDR2 SYDVKM. V gave up 7 bases and J gave up 7 bases; unmatched junction bases: 13. CDR3 length: 14 residues. This CDR3 is CASTLLGSRGEQYF. The CDR3 DNA reads as TGTGCCAGCACCCTTCTAGGGTCCAGGGGGGAGCAGTACTTC.

The sample holds a few counts of this clonotype. CDR3 DNA sequence: TGTGCCAGCAGTCGACAGGGCGCGATGAGCAATCAGCCCCAGCATTTT. It encodes CASSRQGAMSNQPQHF. The chain recombines TRBV27 with TRBJ1-5, with 7 bases fitting TRBD1. Germline assignment: CDR1 MNHEY and CDR2 SMNVEV (reference sequence). After removal of 5 bases from V and 1 base from J, the junction contained 8 bases not matched to a gene. The CDR3 loop spans 16 amino acids.

The V and J genes are TRBV4-2 and TRBJ1-2; TRBD1 might be the D (6 bases). The germline CDR1 and CDR2 sequences are LGHNA and YNFKEQ. The CDR3 is 15 amino acids. V lost 0 bases and J lost 0, with 8 bases in between. CDR3 residues: CASSQDRTANYGYTF. The DNA of the CDR3 is TGTGCCAGCAGCCAAGACCGGACAGCTAACTATGGCTACACCTTC.

A few counts support this clonotype. The rearrangement uses TRBV12-3 or TRBV12-4 and TRBJ2-5, with 9 positions matching TRBD2. The V and J ends lost 3 bases and 5 bases, in that order; junction bases with no gene match: 7. The CDR3 spans 15 residues. CDR3 DNA: TGTGCCAGCAGTTTGGGCGGGAGGGCCCAGGAGACCCAGTACTTC. This codes for CASSLGGRAQETQYF.

The rearrangement links TRBV7-9 to TRBJ2-5; 7 bases match TRBD1. Germline V CDR1 and CDR2: SEHNR, FQNEAQ (reference sequence). The CDR3 runs to 12 residues. Losses at the gene ends were 7 bases for V and 6 bases for J; bases not matched to a gene: 5. The CDR3 protein is CASNRGGKTQYF. The CDR3 nucleotides are TGTGCCAGCAACAGGGGTGGAAAGACCCAGTACTTC.

This clonotype occurred a few times. The rearrangement uses TRBV4-3 and TRBJ1-4; D is possibly TRBD1 (5 bases). CDR1 is LGHNA, CDR2 YSLEER, per germline. The CDR3 is 13 amino acids. Between the trimmed V and J ends, which lost 0 bases and 8 bases, there was a span of 7 bases. The CDR3 region is CASSQDEGEKLFF. The CDR3 bases are TGCGCCAGCAGCCAAGATGAGGGGGAAAAACTGTTTTTT.

The V and J genes are TRBV20-1 and TRBJ2-3; tentatively, D is TRBD1 (5 bases). V was shortened by 4 bases and J by 2 bases, with 13 bases between the two germline ends. The CDR3 runs 14 residues. Germline values: CDR1 DFQATT, CDR2 SNEGSKA (reference sequence). The CDR3 sequence is CSANRQIYTDTQYF. The CDR3 nucleotides read TGCAGTGCTAACCGACAGATTTACACAGATACGCAGTATTTT.

This clonotype was seen more than once but under ten times. V gene TRBV5-1 combines with J gene TRBJ2-5, with TRBD2 identical over 8 bases. Germline CDR1 reads SGHRS; CDR2 reads YFSETQ. The CDR3 is 14 residues long. Trimming took 4 bases from V and 1 from J; bases not matched to a gene: 3. CDR3 protein: CASSTAGGQETQYF. CDR3 sequence (DNA): TGCGCCAGCAGCACGGCGGGGGGCCAAGAGACCCAGTACTTC. The full variable domain, its missing parts supplied by reference TRBV5-1 and TRBJ2-5, is KAGVTQTPRYLIKTRGQQVTLSCSPISGHRSVSWYQQTPGQGLQFLFEYFSETQRNKGNFPGRFSGRQFSNSRSEMNVSTLELGDSALYLCASSTAGGQETQYFGPGTRLLVL.

This chain uses TRBV12-3 or TRBV12-4 with TRBJ1-6; maybe TRBD1 (6 bases). CDR3 size: 14 residues. Trimming stripped 7 bases from V and 9 bases from J, with 16 bases between. The CDR3 region has the DNA TGTGCCAGCACGGGGGCGGGGCTTTTTTCACCCCTCCACTTT. Translation gives CASTGAGLFSPLHF.

There are a few counts of this clonotype. J is TRBJ2-1 and V is TRBV3-1; 9 bases fit TRBD1. Germline V lookup: CDR1 LGHDT, CDR2 YNNKEL (reference sequence). J gave up 8 bases and V 3 bases, and 5 bases lay outside the gene matches. The CDR3 length is 14 residues. DNA for the CDR3: TGTGCCAGCAGCCAGCCGGGACAGGGTTATGAGCAGTTCTTC. Translation gives CASSQPGQGYEQFF.

This rearrangement joins TRBV7-6 to TRBJ2-7; no clear D gene. In germline, CDR1 is SGHVS, CDR2 FNYEAQ. The V and J ends lost 1 base and 0 bases respectively, with 10 bases between them. This CDR3 comprises 15 residues. The DNA of the CDR3 is TGTGCCAGCAGCTTAGTATCCGAGAGCTCCTACGAGCAGTACTTC. Its translation is CASSLVSESSYEQYF. Combining the CDR3 with reference TRBV7-6 and TRBJ2-7 gives the whole variable domain GAGVSQSPRYKVTKRGQDVALRCDPISGHVSLYWYRQALGQGPEFLTYFNYEAQQDKSGLPNDRFSAERPEGSISTLTIQRTEQRDSAMYRCASSLVSESSYEQYFGPGTRLTVT.

CDR3 nucleotide sequence: TGCGCCAGCAGCCAAGAGGAAAATAGGGGGGCCAACGTCCTGACTTTC. As protein: CASSQEENRGANVLTF. The rearrangement links TRBV4-1 to TRBJ2-6, with D unclear. Looked up from germline, CDR1 is MGHRA and CDR2 is YSYEKL. This CDR3 is 16 amino acids long. The ends were cut back, 0 bases at V and 4 bases at J, with 10 bases in the middle.

CDR3 loop: CATSDPIDTQYF. The CDR3 DNA is TGTGCCACCAGTGATCCCATAGATACGCAGTATTTT. The chain combines TRBV24-1 with TRBJ2-3; D unclear. Germline V CDR1 and CDR2: KGHDR, SFDVKD. V was clipped by 3 bases and J by 5 bases, with 5 bases between them. This CDR3 contains 12 residues.

The table lists this clonotype with a few counts. The genes are TRBV24-1 and TRBJ2-1; D is possibly TRBD1 (6 bases). Trimming stripped 7 bases from V and 3 bases from J, with 15 bases between. CDR1 is KGHDR and CDR2 is SFDVKD in the germline V gene. This CDR3 comprises 15 residues. The chain's CDR3 is CATRGAAGDYNEQFF. DNA for the CDR3: TGTGCCACCAGGGGGGCAGCTGGGGACTACAATGAGCAGTTCTTC.

The J gene is TRBJ2-3, the V gene TRBV11-2; no firm D call. The germline V gene has CDR1 SGHAT and CDR2 FQNNGV. Trimming took 2 bases from V and 2 from J, leaving 11 bases between them. CDR3 length: 15 amino acids. For the CDR3, the DNA is TGTGCCAGCAGCTTATTAGGGCAGAACACAGATACGCAGTATTTT. It codes for CASSLLGQNTDTQYF. Drawing the rest from reference TRBV11-2 and TRBJ2-3, the complete variable domain is EAGVAQSPRYKIIEKRQSVAFWCNPISGHATLYWYQQILGQGPKLLIQFQNNGVVDDSQLPKDRFSAERLKGVDSTLKIQPAKLEDSAVYLCASSLLGQNTDTQYFGPGTRLTVL.

The chain combines TRBV2 with TRBJ2-3, with TRBD2 as a possible D gene (5 bases). V lost 6 bases, J lost 2 bases, and 12 bases lay in between. CDR1 and CDR2 from the germline V gene are SNHLY and FYNNEI. The CDR3 is 14 amino acids. DNA of the CDR3: TGTGCCAGCAGGAGCGGACTGACCACAGATACGCAGTATTTT. This sequence encodes CASRSGLTTDTQYF.